These T cell receptor beta chains were read from a single sample in a study of cytomegalovirus exposure and HLA in healthy donors. Sequenced by immunoSEQ multiplex PCR; TCRdb stores in-frame clones only, minus some. This sample carries about 170,000 clones, approximately 80% of them seen once, and the ten largest clones take about 1.2%. The sample comprised PBMCs. The origin of the receptors is a boy aged 2 to 10 in good health and CMV-seronegative. Both conserved end residues are part of each CDR3. D genes are given only for firm matches. A clone size is listed for some rows: how often the clone was seen (once, few, many), or a class if it is expanded.

>TRBV18|.|TRBJ1-2|.
TGTGCCAGCTCCCCGGACAGCAGCTATGGCTACACCTTC
CASSPDSSYGYTF
>TRBV12-5|few|TRBJ1-1|.
TGTGCTAGTGGTTTGGGCGGGGACACTGAAGCTTTCTTT
CASGLGGDTEAFF
>TRBV4-1|once|TRBJ1-1|.
TGCGCCAGCAGCCAAGCCAGGGCGCAGGCTGAAGCTTTCTTT
CASSQARAQAEAFF
>TRBV19|.|TRBJ1-5|.
TGTGCCAGTAGTCCCTCCGGGTTCCCCACTAATCAGCCCCAGCATTTT
CASSPSGFPTNQPQHF
>TRBV6-1|.|TRBJ2-3|.
TGTGCCAGCAGTTCCGACTTAGGTAGGACAGATACGCAGTATTTT
CASSSDLGRTDTQYF
>TRBV7-2|.|TRBJ2-1|TRBD2
TGTGCCAGCGCCAGATTGGGCGGGAGTCCCTACAATGAGCAGTTCTTC
CASARLGGSPYNEQFF
>TRBV13|.|TRBJ2-7|TRBD2
TGTGCCAGCAGCGAAGTAACGGGAGGACTGAATTCCTACGAGCAGTACTTC
CASSEVTGGLNSYEQYF
>TRBV19|.|TRBJ1-2|.
TGTGCCAGTAGTATGGGGAACAGGGAGAACTATGGCTACACCTTC
CASSMGNRENYGYTF
>TRBV4-1|.|TRBJ1-2|.
TGCGCCAGCAGCCAAGTTGGGGAGGTGAACTATGGCTACACCTTC
CASSQVGEVNYGYTF
>TRBV6-5|.|TRBJ1-1|TRBD1
TGTGCCAGCAGCGACAGGGGAGGGGAGGCTTTCTTT
CASSDRGGEAFF
>TRBV12-5|.|TRBJ2-1|TRBD2
TGTGCTAGTGCCATAGAAATGACTAGCGGGAGTCCCGGGGTACTCGGAGAAGAGCAGTTCTTC
CASAIEMTSGSPGVLGEEQFF
>TRBV6-6|.|TRBJ1-2|.
TGTGCCAGCAGTTACTCAGGGGGATATACTAACTATGGCTACACCTTC
CASSYSGGYTNYGYTF
>TRBV9|once|TRBJ1-6|.
TGTGCCAGCAGCCCCGAGGGAGGGGTCAATTCACCCCTCCACTTT
CASSPEGGVNSPLHF
>TRBV2|.|TRBJ1-6|.
TGTGCCAGCAGCAAATGGAGAAAGAATTCACCCCTCCACTTT
CASSKWRKNSPLHF
>TRBV6-5|.|TRBJ1-4|TRBD1
TGTGCCAGCAGTTACTCATGGACAGGGCCTAATGAAAAACTGTTTTTT
CASSYSWTGPNEKLFF
>TRBV5-1|.|TRBJ2-1|TRBD2
TGCGCCAGCAGCTTAGGACTAGCGGGAGCAGGGGAGCAGTTCTTC
CASSLGLAGAGEQFF
>TRBV13|.|TRBJ1-6|TRBD1
TGTGCCAGCAGCTCTCGGACAGGGGCGCAACCCCTCCACTTT
CASSSRTGAQPLHF
>TRBV4-3|.|TRBJ1-1|.
TGCGCCAGCAGCCAAGCCCGCGAAATGACAGGGAACACTGAAGCTTTCTTT
CASSQAREMTGNTEAFF
>TRBV19|.|TRBJ1-3|.
TGTGCCAGTAAAACCTCGAGCTCTGGAAACACCATATATTTT
CASKTSSSGNTIYF
>TRBV5-1|.|TRBJ1-6|TRBD1
TGCGCCAGCAGCCCTGGCGTTATGACAGGGGTTTCACCCCTCCACTTT
CASSPGVMTGVSPLHF
>TRBV4-3|.|TRBJ2-3|TRBD2
TGCGCCAGCAGCCAAGATCGAACTAGCGGGGGGTCAGATACGCAGTATTTT
CASSQDRTSGGSDTQYF
>TRBV5-1|.|TRBJ2-1|TRBD1
TGCGCCAGCAGCCTCACAACAGGGGGGAATTACAATGAGCAGTTCTTC
CASSLTTGGNYNEQFF
>TRBV15|.|TRBJ1-6|.
TGTGCCACCAGCAGTGAGAGTAGTTCACCCCTCCACTTT
CATSSESSSPLHF
>TRBV5-6|.|TRBJ2-3|TRBD1
TGTGCCAGCAGCCGGGGGACAGGGGGTCCCGATACGCAGTATTTT
CASSRGTGGPDTQYF
>TRBV14|.|TRBJ2-5|.
TGTGCCAGCAGCCAAGTGAATAGCCGGAGGGAGACCCAGTACTTC
CASSQVNSRRETQYF
>TRBV29-1|.|TRBJ1-2|.
TGCAGCGTTGAGAGGTGGTCAGGGGAGTGGGGCTACACCTTC
CSVERWSGEWGYTF
>TRBV25-1|.|TRBJ1-2|.
TGTGCCAGCAGAGATGACAGGTTGGCAGGCTACACCTTC
CASRDDRLAGYTF
>TRBV7-8|.|TRBJ2-6|.
TGTGCCAGCAGCTTAGTTAGACAGTCCTCTGGGGCCAACGTCCTGACTTTC
CASSLVRQSSGANVLTF
>TRBV6-5|.|TRBJ2-4|.
TGTGCCAGCAGACCCCACGGAGCCAAAAACATTCAGTACTTC
CASRPHGAKNIQYF
>TRBV13|once|TRBJ2-1|TRBD1
TGTGCCAGCAGCCTTCGACAGGGGCAAAACAATGAGCAGTTCTTC
CASSLRQGQNNEQFF
>TRBV5-1|.|TRBJ2-7|TRBD1
TGCGCCAGCAGCTTACAACCGGACAGGGGGGACGAGCAGTACTTC
CASSLQPDRGDEQYF
>TRBV9|.|TRBJ1-2|TRBD1
TGTGCCAGCAGCACCGGGACAGGGTGGGATGGCTACACCTTC
CASSTGTGWDGYTF
>TRBV11-2|.|TRBJ1-6|.
TGTGCCAGCAGCTCCATTAGCGGCAGCTCCTATAATTCACCCCTCCACTTT
CASSSISGSSYNSPLHF
>TRBV6-5|.|TRBJ2-3|TRBD2
TGTGCCAGCAGAACTAGCGGGGCTAGCACAGATACGCAGTATTTT
CASRTSGASTDTQYF
>TRBV9|.|TRBJ2-1|TRBD2
TGTGCCAGCAGCCCCCGAAGTCTCCGGACTAGCGGGAGCGCTGCCTCTAATGAGCAGTTCTTC
CASSPRSLRTSGSAASNEQFF
>TRBV2|.|TRBJ2-1|TRBD1
TGTGCCAGCAGATTTACCGGGACAGGGGGTGGAGAAGAGCAGTTCTTC
CASRFTGTGGGEEQFF
>TRBV7-2|.|TRBJ1-1|.
TGTGCCAGCAGCTTATACGGTCACTCGAACACTGAAGCTTTCTTT
CASSLYGHSNTEAFF
>TRBV6-5|.|TRBJ1-2|.
TGTGCCAGCAGCCCGGGACTGGAGGGATATGGCTACACCTTC
CASSPGLEGYGYTF
>TRBV4-3|.|TRBJ1-2|.
TGCGCCAGCAGCCAAGTCCAGAGTCCAGGTATTGGCTACACCTTC
CASSQVQSPGIGYTF
>TRBV15|.|TRBJ2-2|.
TGTGCCACCAGCAGGGCGCTAGGGGGAGCGAACACCGGGGAGCTGTTTTTT
CATSRALGGANTGELFF
>TRBV5-4|.|TRBJ2-6|.
TGTGCCAGCAGCTTGGCGGTCTCTGGGGCCAACGTCCTGACTTTC
CASSLAVSGANVLTF
>TRBV6-5|.|TRBJ2-5|.
TGTGCCAGCAGTTCTGGGGCCGGAGAGACCCAGTACTTC
CASSSGAGETQYF
>TRBV29-1|.|TRBJ2-1|.
TGCAGCGTGACCGGCGAGGCTCGTGGGTATTTCGATGAGCAGTTCTTC
CSVTGEARGYFDEQFF
>TRBV15|once|TRBJ2-3|.
TGTGCCACCAGCAGTGGACTTTTCACAGATACGCAGTATTTT
CATSSGLFTDTQYF
>TRBV5-1|.|TRBJ2-7|TRBD2
TGCGCCAGCAGCTTGGGGACTAGCGGAAACGAGCAGTACTTC
CASSLGTSGNEQYF
>TRBV9|.|TRBJ2-5|.
TGTGCCAGCAGCCCCAGGGCCCTACAAGAGGCCCAGTACTTC
CASSPRALQEAQYF
>TRBV4-3|once|TRBJ1-6|TRBD1
TGCGCCAGCAGCCAAGATCCACCTCTCACCGGGACAGGGTCCTCACCCCTCCACTTT
CASSQDPPLTGTGSSPLHF
>TRBV5-1|.|TRBJ2-1|.
TGCGCCAGCAGCTTGGACGTTCCGGGTAAGCAGTTCTTC
CASSLDVPGKQFF
>TRBV6-6|.|TRBJ2-5|TRBD2
TGTGCCAGCAGTTACTCGCTAGCGGGGGACCAAGAGACCCAGTACTTC
CASSYSLAGDQETQYF